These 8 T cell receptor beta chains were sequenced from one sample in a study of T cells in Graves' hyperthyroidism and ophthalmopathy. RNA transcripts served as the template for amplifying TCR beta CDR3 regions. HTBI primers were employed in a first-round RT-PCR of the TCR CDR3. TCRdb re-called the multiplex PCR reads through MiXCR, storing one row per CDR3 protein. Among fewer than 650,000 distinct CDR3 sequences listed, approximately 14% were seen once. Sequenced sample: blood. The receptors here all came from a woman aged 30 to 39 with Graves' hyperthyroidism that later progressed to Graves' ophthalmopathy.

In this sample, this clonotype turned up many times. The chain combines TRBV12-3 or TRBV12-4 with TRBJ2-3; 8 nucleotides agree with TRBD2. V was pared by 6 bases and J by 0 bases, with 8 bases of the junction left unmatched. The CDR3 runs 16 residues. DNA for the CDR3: TGTGCCAGCAGCAAAACGACTAGCGTTAGCACAGATACGCAGTATTTT. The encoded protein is CASSKTTSVSTDTQYF.

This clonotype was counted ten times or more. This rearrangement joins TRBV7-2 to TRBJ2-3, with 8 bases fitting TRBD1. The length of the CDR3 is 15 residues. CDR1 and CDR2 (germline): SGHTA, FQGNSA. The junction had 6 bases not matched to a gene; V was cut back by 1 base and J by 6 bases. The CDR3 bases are TGTGCCAGCAGCTTAGGCAGGGGGCTCTCGGATACGCAGTATTTT. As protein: CASSLGRGLSDTQYF.

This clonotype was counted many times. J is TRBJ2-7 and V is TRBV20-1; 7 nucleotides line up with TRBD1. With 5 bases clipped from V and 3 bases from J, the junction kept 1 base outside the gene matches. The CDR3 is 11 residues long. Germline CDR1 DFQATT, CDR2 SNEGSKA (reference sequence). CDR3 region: CSAGDSYEQYF. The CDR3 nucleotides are TGCAGTGCTGGGGACAGCTACGAGCAGTACTTC.

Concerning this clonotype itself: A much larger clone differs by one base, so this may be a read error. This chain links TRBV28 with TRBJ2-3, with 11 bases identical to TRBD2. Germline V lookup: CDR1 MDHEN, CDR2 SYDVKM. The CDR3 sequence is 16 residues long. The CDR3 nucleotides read TGTTCCAGCAGACAACTAGCGGGAGAAGTCGGAGATACGCAGTATTTT. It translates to CSSRQLAGEVGDTQYF.

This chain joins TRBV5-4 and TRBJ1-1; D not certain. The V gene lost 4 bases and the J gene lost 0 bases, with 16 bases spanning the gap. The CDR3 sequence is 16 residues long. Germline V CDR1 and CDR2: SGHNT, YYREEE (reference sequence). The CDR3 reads CASSPLGGRLNTEAFF. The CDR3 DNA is TGTGCCAGCAGCCCCCTAGGAGGAAGGTTGAACACTGAAGCTTTCTTT. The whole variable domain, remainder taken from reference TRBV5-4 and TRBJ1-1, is ETGVTQSPTHLIKTRGQQVTLRCSSQSGHNTVSWYQQALGQGPQFIFQYYREEENGRGNFPPRFSGLQFPNYSSELNVNALELDDSALYLCASSPLGGRLNTEAFFGQGTRLTVV.

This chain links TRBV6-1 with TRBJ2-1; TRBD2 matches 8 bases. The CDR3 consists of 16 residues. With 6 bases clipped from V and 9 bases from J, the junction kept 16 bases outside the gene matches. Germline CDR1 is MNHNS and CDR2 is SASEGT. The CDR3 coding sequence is TGTGCCAGCAGCCCATCCCCAGCGGGAGAGGGCAGTGAGCAGTTCTTC. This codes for CASSPSPAGEGSEQFF.

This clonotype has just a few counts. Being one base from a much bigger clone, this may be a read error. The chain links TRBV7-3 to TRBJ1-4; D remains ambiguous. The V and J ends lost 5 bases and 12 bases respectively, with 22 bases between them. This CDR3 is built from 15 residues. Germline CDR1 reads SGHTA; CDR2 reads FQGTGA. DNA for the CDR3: TGTGCCAGCAGCAAAGTATCGGGTGACGAGGAAGAACTGTTTTTT. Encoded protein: CASSKVSGDEEELFF.

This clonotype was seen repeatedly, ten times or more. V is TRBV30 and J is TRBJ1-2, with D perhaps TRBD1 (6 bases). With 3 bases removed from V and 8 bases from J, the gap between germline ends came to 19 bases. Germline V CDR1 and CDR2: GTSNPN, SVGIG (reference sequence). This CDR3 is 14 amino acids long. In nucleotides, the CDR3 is TGTGCCTGGAGGAGGGGGGCAGGCATTTGGGGCTACACCTTC. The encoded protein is CAWRRGAGIWGYTF.